These 6 T cell receptor beta chains were all obtained from the same sample, sequenced in a study of shared clonotypes between healthy human individuals. The repertoire was sequenced with immunoSEQ multiplex PCR; TCRdb's copy has only in-frame clones and lacks some. The sample yields about 2 million clones, approximately 95% seen once. The sample taken for sequencing was naive CD4+ T cells sorted from blood. Sample subset: CD45RA+ positively selected. These receptors all come from a man aged 18-30 years in good health.

The chain carries TRBV6-1 and TRBJ2-7, with TRBD1 identical over 12 bases. CDR1 MNHNS and CDR2 SASEGT come from the germline V gene. The J segment lost 6 bases and the V segment lost 5 bases, leaving 2 bases of the junction unmatched. The CDR3 consists of 13 residues. The CDR3 region has the DNA TGTGCCAGCAGTCGGGACAGGGGGCTCGAGCAGTACTTC. This gives the protein CASSRDRGLEQYF.

A word on this clone: Other DNA sequences of this sample code for an identical CDR3. This chain joins TRBV6-1 and TRBJ1-5; weak D call: TRBD1 (5 bases). The CDR3 contains 11 residues. Germline V gene lookup returns CDR1 MNHNS and CDR2 SASEGT. V lost 8 bases and J 7 bases, leaving 9 bases between the germline ends. As DNA, the CDR3 is TGTGCCAGCGGAGGGGTACAGCCCCAGCATTTT. Its protein is CASGGVQPQHF.

This chain connects TRBV27 to TRBJ1-6; no reliable D call. Germline-derived CDR1 and CDR2 are MNHEY and SMNVEV (reference sequence). The CDR3 contains 16 residues. Deletions cut 5 bases from V and 3 bases from J, with 14 bases between. The CDR3 DNA reads TGTGCCAGCAGTCCCCGGTGGGCCCACTATAATTCACCCCTCCACTTT. Its protein is CASSPRWAHYNSPLHF.

The table lists this clone with a few counts. This chain joins TRBV19 and TRBJ1-1; no firm D call. The germline CDR1 and CDR2 sequences are LNHDA and SQIVND (reference sequence). Trimming removed 5 bases at V and 6 bases at J, with 13 bases between. The CDR3 length is 13 residues. CDR3 in DNA: TGTGCCAGTAGTCCCCGAACCATTGCTGAAGCTTTCTTT. Translation: CASSPRTIAEAFF.

The V call is TRBV4-3, the J call TRBJ2-7; TRBD1 might be the D (5 bases). From germline, CDR1 is LGHNA and CDR2 YSLEER. CDR3 length: 15 amino acids. V was cut by 1 base and J by 3 bases, with 13 bases left in between. The CDR3 DNA is TGCGCCAGCAGCCAAGCTTGGGGCCAGTACTACGAGCAGTACTTC. As protein: CASSQAWGQYYEQYF.

The chain's CDR3 is CASKMGQGNQPQHF. CDR3 DNA sequence: TGTGCCAGCAAAATGGGACAGGGGAATCAGCCCCAGCATTTT. The J gene is TRBJ1-5, the V gene TRBV6-5; 10 nucleotides align to TRBD1. The length of the CDR3 is 14 residues. The germline V gene encodes CDR1 MNHEY and CDR2 SVGAGI. J gave up 4 bases and V 7 bases, and 4 bases lay outside the gene matches.